This T cell receptor (beta chain) appears in the sequencing data of a study of blood T cell repertoires in COVID-19. Germline V CDR1 and CDR2: SNHLY, FYNNEI. The length of the CDR3 is 14 residues. Trimming stripped 5 bases from V and 4 bases from J, with 12 bases between. Only one count was recorded for this clone. Profiled with immunoSEQ multiplex PCR; TCRdb holds only in-frame clones, not every one. The data show some 110,000 clones, over 65% seen once. The chain combines TRBV2 with TRBJ1-5; D is uncertain. The specimen sequenced was peripheral blood. This receptor was obtained from a man aged 55 to 70 with acute or convalescent COVID-19. CDR3 nucleotide sequence: TGTGCCAGCAGTACTACAAGGCAGAATCAGCCCCAGCATTTT. Protein sequence: CASSTTRQNQPQHF.